This T cell receptor beta chain was captured in a study of technical replicates of blood from a few donors. This clone has more than one count but fewer than ten. Germline CDR1 is SGHTA and CDR2 is FQGTGA. This CDR3 contains 13 residues. V was pared by 3 bases and J by 1 base, with 6 bases between. TCRdb keeps only in-frame clones here, not all; method: immunoSEQ multiplex PCR. This repertoire shows 76,000 or so clones, about 91% found once; its top ten account for just under 0.25%. The TCR comes from a human donor in good health. The V call is TRBV7-3, the J call TRBJ1-1, with D perhaps TRBD1 (6 bases). The sample was T cells isolated from PBMCs. CDR3 in DNA: TGTGCCAGCAGCTTGACAGGGAACACTGAAGCTTTCTTT. This sequence encodes CASSLTGNTEAFF.